Sequencing of this T cell receptor delta chain was carried out in a study of gamma-delta T cells after stem cell transplantation. Germline lookup yields CDR1 GEAIGNYY and CDR2 EKD. The CDR3 runs 18 residues. This clone was counted only a few times. The protein recorded in TCRdb matches a much larger clone and deviates from this DNA's translation at residue 14, suggesting a read error; the protein here is obtained by translating the DNA. TCRdb repeated clone calling on the RT-PCR reads with CATT. The sample records 2,500 to 3,000 delta-chain clones, 7.5% to 9% being singletons. The genes are TRDV2 and TRDJ1, with 7 bases fitting TRDD3. Sequencing input: gamma-delta T cells. The TCR originated in a human donor. It is not recorded whose cells these are; they may come from a transplant donor. CDR3: CACDTGRTGETNTEKLIF. The DNA for the CDR3 is TGTGCCTGTGACACCGGTCGTACTGGGGAAACCAACACCGAAAAACTCATCTTT.